This TCR beta chain was found in a study of cytomegalovirus exposure and HLA in healthy donors. Study observations and caveats: Reportedly, a later analysis found an Asian-associated ancestry cluster had fewer N-insertions than the roughly 670-donor mean. CMV serostatus was the only immune exposure information that was available. Sequence variants that were highly shared formed a cluster that was likely a sequencing artifact. The later analysis indicated that the majority of CMV-associated TCR beta chains appeared HLA-restricted.

The V and J ends lost 0 bases and 3 bases, in that order; junction bases with no gene match: 2. This CDR3 comprises 14 residues. Germline lookup yields CDR1 SGHRS and CDR2 YFSETQ. PCR employed 60 Vbeta and 13 Jbeta primers. Measured with immunoSEQ multiplex PCR; TCRdb has only the in-frame clones, and not every one. The sample lists 90,000 to 120,000 clones; more than 65% were seen once. Notes on this clone: The antigen is unknown.

The chain is built from TRBV5-1 and TRBJ2-7; TRBD2 matches 8 bases. Sequencing was carried out using PBMCs. This TCR came from a man aged 25 to 40 in good health and CMV-seronegative. Here the CDR3 reads CASSLAAGGYEQYF. In DNA form, the CDR3 reads TGCGCCAGCAGCTTGGCTGCGGGAGGCTACGAGCAGTACTTC.